This TCR beta chain was sequenced in a study of Tregs in tolerant kidney transplant recipients. Study details: Recipient cells were told from donor cells by antibody staining.

Sequencing was performed with immunoSEQ multiplex PCR; in TCRdb, only in-frame clones are kept and a portion is missing. The repertoire includes roughly 40,000 clones, roughly 95% of them detected once, and approximately 0.41% sits in the top ten. Germline CDR1 ENHRY, CDR2 SYGVKD. This CDR3 comprises 19 residues. V lost 3 bases to trimming and J lost 0 bases; unmatched junction nucleotides: 12. General study points: Expanding Tregs on activated donor B cells appeared to best identify donor-specific TCRbeta clones. Biological reproducibility was not directly addressed in this study.

Details on this clone: The target antigen is unknown.

The genes are TRBV10-3 and TRBJ2-7; TRBD2 agrees at 12 bases. The sequence was obtained from a human donor in good health. The sequenced sample consisted of Tregs from blood cultured with allogeneic cells. The CDR3 protein is CAISERTSGDSTGSYEQYF. The DNA for the CDR3 is TGTGCCATCAGTGAAAGGACTAGCGGGGATTCCACGGGCTCCTACGAGCAGTACTTC.